This T cell receptor beta chain is drawn from a study of CD8 T cells in Susac syndrome. For the study at large: Patients with Susac syndrome who were sequenced included more than 5 with active disease and eight in remission.

With regard to this clonotype: Antigen unknown.

Trimming took 3 bases from V and 0 from J, leaving 10 bases between them. The CDR3 runs to 14 residues. Germline assignment: CDR1 SQVTM and CDR2 ANQGSEA. The CD8+ and CD4+ T cells were negatively isolated, with the TEMRA cells enriched by FACS. Random hexamers primed reverse transcription of roughly 0.5 to 1 ug RNA. Each CDR3 protein is one row after TCRdb ran MiXCR on the immunoSEQ multiplex PCR reads. The sample includes about 190,000 distinct CDR3 sequences, around 93% of them seen just once. Findings and caveats of the study: The study acknowledged a relatively small number of individuals in its TCR sequencing and HLA analysis.

This sequence was found in a human donor with Susac syndrome. This chain connects TRBV29-1 to TRBJ2-3; no definite D call. Sequencing input: CD8+ T cells from PBMCs. The DNA for the CDR3 is TGCAGCGTTGATCGCGGAGACAGCACAGATACGCAGTATTTT. This encodes CSVDRGDSTDTQYF.